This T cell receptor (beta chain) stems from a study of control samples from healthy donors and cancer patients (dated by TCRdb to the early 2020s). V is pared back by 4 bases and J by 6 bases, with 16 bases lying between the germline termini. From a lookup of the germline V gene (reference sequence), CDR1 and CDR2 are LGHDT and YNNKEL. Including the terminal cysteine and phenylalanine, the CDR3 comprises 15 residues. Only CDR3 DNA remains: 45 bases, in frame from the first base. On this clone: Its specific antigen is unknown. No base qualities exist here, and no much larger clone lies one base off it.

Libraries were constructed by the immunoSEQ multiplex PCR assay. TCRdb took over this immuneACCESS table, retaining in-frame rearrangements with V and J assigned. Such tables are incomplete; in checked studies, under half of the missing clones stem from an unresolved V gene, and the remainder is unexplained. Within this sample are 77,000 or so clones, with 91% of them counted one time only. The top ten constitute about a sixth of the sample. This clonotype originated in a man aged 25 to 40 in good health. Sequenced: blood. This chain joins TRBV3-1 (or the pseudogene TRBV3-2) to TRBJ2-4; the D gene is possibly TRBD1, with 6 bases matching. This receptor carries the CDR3 CASSRRQGSGNIQYF. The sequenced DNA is TGTGCCAGCAGCCGACGCCAGGGGTCCGGAAACATTCAGTACTTC.